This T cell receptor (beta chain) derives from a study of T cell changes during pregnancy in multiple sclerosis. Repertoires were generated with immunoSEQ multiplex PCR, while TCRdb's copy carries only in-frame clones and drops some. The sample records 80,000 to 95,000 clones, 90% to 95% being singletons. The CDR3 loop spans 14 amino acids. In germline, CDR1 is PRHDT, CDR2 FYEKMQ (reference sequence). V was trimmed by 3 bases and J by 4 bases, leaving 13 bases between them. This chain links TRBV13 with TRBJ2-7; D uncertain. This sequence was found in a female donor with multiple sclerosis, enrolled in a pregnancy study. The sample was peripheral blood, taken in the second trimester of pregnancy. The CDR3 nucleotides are TGTGCCAGCAGCTTGAGGTTAGAGGCGTACGAGCAGTACTTC. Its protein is CASSLRLEAYEQYF. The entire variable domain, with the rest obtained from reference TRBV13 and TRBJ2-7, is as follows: AAGVIQSPRHLIKEKRETATLKCYPIPRHDTVYWYQQGPGQDPQFLISFYEKMQSDKGSIPDRFSAQQFSDYHSELNMSSLELGDSALYFCASSLRLEAYEQYFGPGTRLTVT.